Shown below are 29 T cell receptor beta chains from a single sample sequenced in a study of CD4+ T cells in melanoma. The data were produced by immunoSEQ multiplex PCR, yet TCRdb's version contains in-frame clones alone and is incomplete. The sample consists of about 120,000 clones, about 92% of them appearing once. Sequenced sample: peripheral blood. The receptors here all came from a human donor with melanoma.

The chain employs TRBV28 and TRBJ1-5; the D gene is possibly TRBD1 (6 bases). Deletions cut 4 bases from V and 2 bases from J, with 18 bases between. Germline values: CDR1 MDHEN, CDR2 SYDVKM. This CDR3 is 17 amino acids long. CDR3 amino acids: CASSSPGHLMGNQPQHF. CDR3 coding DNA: TGTGCCAGCAGTTCACCGGGACACCTAATGGGCAATCAGCCCCAGCATTTT.

The CDR3 sequence is CASSIFFDRGSPSPLHF. DNA of the CDR3: TGTGCCAGTAGCATTTTCTTTGACAGGGGGTCGCCTTCACCCCTCCACTTT. The rearrangement joins TRBV19 to TRBJ1-6; the match to TRBD1 covers 9 bases. V trimming: 6 bases; J trimming: 9 bases; junction bases outside the gene matches: 15. Germline V CDR1 and CDR2: LNHDA, SQIVND (reference sequence). CDR3 length: 17 amino acids.

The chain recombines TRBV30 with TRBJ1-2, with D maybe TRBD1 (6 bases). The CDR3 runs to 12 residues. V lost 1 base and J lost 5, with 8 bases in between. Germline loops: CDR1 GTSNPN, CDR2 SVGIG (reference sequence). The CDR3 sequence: CAWSAGQYGYTF. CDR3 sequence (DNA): TGTGCCTGGAGTGCAGGACAGTATGGCTACACCTTC.

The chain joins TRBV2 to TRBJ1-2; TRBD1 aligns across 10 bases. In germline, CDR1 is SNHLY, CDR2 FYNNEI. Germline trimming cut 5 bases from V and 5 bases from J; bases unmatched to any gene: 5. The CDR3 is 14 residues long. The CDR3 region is CASSFLGQGYGYTF. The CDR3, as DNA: TGTGCCAGCAGTTTCTTGGGACAGGGGTATGGCTACACCTTC.

CDR3 bases: TGTGCCAGCAGCCCCCAAGTTGGAAATAGCAATCAGCCCCAGCATTTT. Its translation is CASSPQVGNSNQPQHF. V and J are TRBV7-2 and TRBJ1-5; D gene uncertain. The V gene's germline CDR1 is SGHTA and CDR2 FQGNSA. CDR3 length: 16 residues. Trimming removed 5 bases from V and 0 bases from J, with 14 bases in between. The full variable domain, with the rest looked up from reference TRBV7-2 and TRBJ1-5, is GAGVSQSPSNKVTEKGKDVELRCDPISGHTALYWYRQSLGQGLEFLIYFQGNSAPDKSGLPSDRFSAERTGGSVSTLTIQRTQQEDSAVYLCASSPQVGNSNQPQHFGDGTRLSIL.

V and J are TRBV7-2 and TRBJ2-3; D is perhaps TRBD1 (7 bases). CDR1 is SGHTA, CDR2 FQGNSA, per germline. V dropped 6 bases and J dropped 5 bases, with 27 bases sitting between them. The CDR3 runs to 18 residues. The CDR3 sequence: CASRGGQRSLSYLDTQYF. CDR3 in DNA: TGTGCCAGCAGGGGGGGACAGCGGAGTCTCTCCTACCTAGATACGCAGTATTTT.

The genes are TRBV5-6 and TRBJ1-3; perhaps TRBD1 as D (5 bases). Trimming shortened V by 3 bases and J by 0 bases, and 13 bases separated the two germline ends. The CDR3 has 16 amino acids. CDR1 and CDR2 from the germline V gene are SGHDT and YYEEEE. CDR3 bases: TGTGCCAGCAGCTCGACCGGGACCTTCTCTGGAAACACCATATATTTT. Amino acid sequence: CASSSTGTFSGNTIYF.

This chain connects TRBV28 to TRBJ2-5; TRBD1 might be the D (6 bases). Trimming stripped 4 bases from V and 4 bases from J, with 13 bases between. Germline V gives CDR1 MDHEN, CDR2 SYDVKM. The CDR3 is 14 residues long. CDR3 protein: CASSSGVERETQYF. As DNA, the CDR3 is TGTGCCAGCAGTTCAGGGGTAGAGCGAGAGACCCAGTACTTC.

The CDR3 reads CASLESPLSGEQYF. The CDR3 DNA is TGTGCCAGCCTGGAGTCTCCTCTCTCCGGCGAGCAGTACTTC. This chain connects TRBV6-5 to TRBJ2-7; D is undetermined. CDR3 length: 14 amino acids. CDR1 and CDR2 (germline): MNHEY, SVGAGI. The V end was cut by 8 bases, the J end by 6 bases, with 20 bases between.

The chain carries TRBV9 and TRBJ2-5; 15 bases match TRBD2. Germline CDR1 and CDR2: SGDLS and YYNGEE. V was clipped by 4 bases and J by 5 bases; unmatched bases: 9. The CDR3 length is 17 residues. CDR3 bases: TGTGCCAGCAGCCCGCGGACTAGCGGGGGGGCATGGGAGACCCAGTACTTC. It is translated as CASSPRTSGGAWETQYF. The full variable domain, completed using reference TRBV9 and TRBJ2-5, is DSGVTQTPKHLITATGQRVTLRCSPRSGDLSVYWYQQSLDQGLQFLIQYYNGEERAKGNILERFSAQQFPDLHSELNLSSLELGDSALYFCASSPRTSGGAWETQYFGPGTRLLVL.

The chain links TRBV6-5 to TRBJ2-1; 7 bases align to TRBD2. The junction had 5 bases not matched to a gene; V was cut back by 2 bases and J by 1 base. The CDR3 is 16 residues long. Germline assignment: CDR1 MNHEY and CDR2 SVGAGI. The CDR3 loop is CASSYGGSLSYNEQFF. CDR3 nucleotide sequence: TGTGCCAGCAGTTACGGCGGGAGCCTTTCCTACAATGAGCAGTTCTTC.

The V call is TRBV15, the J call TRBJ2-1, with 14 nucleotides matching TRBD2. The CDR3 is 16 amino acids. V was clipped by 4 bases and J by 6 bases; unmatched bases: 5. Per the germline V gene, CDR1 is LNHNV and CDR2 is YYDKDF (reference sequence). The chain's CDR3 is CATSTPTSGRANEQFF. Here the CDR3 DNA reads TGTGCCACCAGCACACCGACTAGCGGGAGGGCCAATGAGCAGTTCTTC.

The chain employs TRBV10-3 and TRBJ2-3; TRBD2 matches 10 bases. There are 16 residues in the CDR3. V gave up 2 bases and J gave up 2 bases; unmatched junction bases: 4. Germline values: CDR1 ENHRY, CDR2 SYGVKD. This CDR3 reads CAISEGLAALTDTQYF. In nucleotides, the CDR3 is TGTGCCATCAGTGAGGGACTAGCGGCTCTCACAGATACGCAGTATTTT.

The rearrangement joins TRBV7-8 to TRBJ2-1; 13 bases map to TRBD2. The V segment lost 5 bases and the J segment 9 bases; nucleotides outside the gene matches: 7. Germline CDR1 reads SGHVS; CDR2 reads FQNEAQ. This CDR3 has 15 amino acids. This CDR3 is CASSPLGLAGLEQFF. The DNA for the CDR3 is TGTGCCAGCAGCCCCCTGGGACTAGCGGGACTTGAGCAGTTCTTC. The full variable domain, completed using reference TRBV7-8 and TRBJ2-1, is GAGVSQSPRYKVAKRGQDVALRCDPISGHVSLFWYQQALGQGPEFLTYFQNEAQLDKSGLPSDRFFAERPEGSVSTLKIQRTQQEDSAVYLCASSPLGLAGLEQFFGPGTRLTVL.

CDR3 sequence: CASSLLGDTQYF. The CDR3 coding sequence is TGTGCCAGCAGTTTATTGGGGGATACGCAGTATTTT. The rearrangement joins TRBV28 to TRBJ2-3; D remains unclear. The V end was cut by 1 base, the J end by 6 bases, with 5 bases between. Per germline, CDR1 MDHEN and CDR2 SYDVKM. CDR3 length equals 12 residues.

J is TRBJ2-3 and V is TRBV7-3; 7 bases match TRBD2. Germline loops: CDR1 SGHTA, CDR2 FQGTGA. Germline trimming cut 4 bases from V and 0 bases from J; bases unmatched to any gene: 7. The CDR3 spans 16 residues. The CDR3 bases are TGTGCCAGCAGCTCTCAGCGGGGACTTAGCACAGATACGCAGTATTTT. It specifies CASSSQRGLSTDTQYF. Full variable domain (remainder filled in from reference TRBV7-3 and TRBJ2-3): GAGVSQTPSNKVTEKGKYVELRCDPISGHTALYWYRQSLGQGPEFLIYFQGTGAADDSGLPNDRFFAVRPEGSVSTLKIQRTERGDSAVYLCASSSQRGLSTDTQYFGPGTRLTVL.

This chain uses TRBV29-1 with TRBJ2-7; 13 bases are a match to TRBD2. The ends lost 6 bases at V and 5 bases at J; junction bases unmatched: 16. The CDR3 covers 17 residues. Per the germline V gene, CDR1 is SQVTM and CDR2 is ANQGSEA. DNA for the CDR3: TGCAGCGTAGCCGGGACTAGCGGGATTTTATTCTACGACGAGCAGTACTTC. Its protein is CSVAGTSGILFYDEQYF.

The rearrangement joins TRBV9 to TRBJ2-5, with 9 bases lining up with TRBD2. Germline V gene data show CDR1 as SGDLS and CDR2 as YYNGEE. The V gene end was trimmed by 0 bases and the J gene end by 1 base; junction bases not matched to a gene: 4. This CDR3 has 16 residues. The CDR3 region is CASSVGVAGAQETQYF. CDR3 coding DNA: TGTGCCAGCAGCGTAGGGGTAGCGGGGGCCCAAGAGACCCAGTACTTC. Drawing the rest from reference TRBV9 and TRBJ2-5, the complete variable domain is DSGVTQTPKHLITATGQRVTLRCSPRSGDLSVYWYQQSLDQGLQFLIQYYNGEERAKGNILERFSAQQFPDLHSELNLSSLELGDSALYFCASSVGVAGAQETQYFGPGTRLLVL.

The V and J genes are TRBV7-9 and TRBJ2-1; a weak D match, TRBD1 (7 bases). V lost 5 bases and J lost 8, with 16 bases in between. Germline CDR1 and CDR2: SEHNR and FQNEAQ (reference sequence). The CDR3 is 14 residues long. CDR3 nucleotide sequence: TGTGCCAGCAGCCCGCGCAGGGGGGACGATGAGCAGTTCTTC. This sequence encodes CASSPRRGDDEQFF.

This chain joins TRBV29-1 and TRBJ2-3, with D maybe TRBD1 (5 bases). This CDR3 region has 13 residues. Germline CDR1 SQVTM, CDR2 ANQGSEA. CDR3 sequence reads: CTCSPRGTDTQYF. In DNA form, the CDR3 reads TGCACCTGTAGCCCCAGGGGCACAGATACGCAGTATTTT.

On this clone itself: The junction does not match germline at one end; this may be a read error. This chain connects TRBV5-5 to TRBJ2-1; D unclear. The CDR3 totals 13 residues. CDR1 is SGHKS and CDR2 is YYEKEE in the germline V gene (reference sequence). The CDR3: CAGSPPWGYEQFF. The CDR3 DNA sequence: TGTGCCGGCAGCCCCCCTTGGGGATATGAGCAGTTCTTC.

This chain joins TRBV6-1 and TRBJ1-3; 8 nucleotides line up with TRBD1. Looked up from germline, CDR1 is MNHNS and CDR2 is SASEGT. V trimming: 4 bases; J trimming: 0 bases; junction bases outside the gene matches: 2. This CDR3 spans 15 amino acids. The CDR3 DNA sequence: TGTGCCAGCAGTGGGGACAGGACCTCTGGAAACACCATATATTTT. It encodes CASSGDRTSGNTIYF.

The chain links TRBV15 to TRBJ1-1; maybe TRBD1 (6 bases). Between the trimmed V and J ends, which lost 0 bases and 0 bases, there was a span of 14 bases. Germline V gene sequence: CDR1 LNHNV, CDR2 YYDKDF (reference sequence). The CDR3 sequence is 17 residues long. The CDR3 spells CATSRDPTRGMNTEAFF. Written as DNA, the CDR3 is TGTGCCACCAGCAGAGACCCGACCAGGGGCATGAACACTGAAGCTTTCTTT.

The DNA of the CDR3 is TGTGCCACCGGAAGGTTGTACGAGCAGTACTTC. It is translated as CATGRLYEQYF. V is TRBV2 and J is TRBJ2-7; D is unclear. Germline lookup yields CDR1 SNHLY and CDR2 FYNNEI. Trimming took 10 bases from V and 4 from J, leaving 11 bases between them. This CDR3 has 11 residues.

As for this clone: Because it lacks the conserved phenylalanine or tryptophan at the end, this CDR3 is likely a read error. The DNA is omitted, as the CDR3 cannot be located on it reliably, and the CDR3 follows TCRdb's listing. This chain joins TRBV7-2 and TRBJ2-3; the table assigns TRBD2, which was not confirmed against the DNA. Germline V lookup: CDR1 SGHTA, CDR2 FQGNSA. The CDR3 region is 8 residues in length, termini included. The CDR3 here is CASSLVPS.

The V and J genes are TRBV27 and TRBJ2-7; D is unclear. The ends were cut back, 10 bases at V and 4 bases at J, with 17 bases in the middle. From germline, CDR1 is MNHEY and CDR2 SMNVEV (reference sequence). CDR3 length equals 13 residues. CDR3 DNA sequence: TGTGCCATCCGCGCCGGGTCGATGTACGAGCAGTACTTC. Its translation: CAIRAGSMYEQYF.

This chain's CDR3 is CASGPGQNSYGYTF. In DNA form, the CDR3 reads TGTGCCAGCGGTCCGGGACAGAACTCCTATGGCTACACCTTC. The V call is TRBV28, the J call TRBJ1-2; 7 bases map to TRBD1. CDR1 and CDR2 (germline): MDHEN, SYDVKM. With 8 bases clipped from V and 4 bases from J, the junction kept 10 bases outside the gene matches. This CDR3 is built from 14 residues.

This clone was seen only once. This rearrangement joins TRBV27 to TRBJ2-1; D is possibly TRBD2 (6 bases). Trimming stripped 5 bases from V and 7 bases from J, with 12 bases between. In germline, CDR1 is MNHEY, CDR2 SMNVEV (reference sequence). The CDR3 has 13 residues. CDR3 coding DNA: TGTGCCAGCAGTCCTGATAGCGGAAATGAGCAGTTCTTC. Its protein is CASSPDSGNEQFF.

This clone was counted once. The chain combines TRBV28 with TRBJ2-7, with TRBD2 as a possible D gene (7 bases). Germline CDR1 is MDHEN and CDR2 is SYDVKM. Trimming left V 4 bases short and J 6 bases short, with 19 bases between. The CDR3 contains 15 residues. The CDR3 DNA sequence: TGTGCCAGCAGTTCGCCCGGGGAGGGGGGTGGCGAGCAGTACTTC. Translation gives CASSSPGEGGGEQYF.